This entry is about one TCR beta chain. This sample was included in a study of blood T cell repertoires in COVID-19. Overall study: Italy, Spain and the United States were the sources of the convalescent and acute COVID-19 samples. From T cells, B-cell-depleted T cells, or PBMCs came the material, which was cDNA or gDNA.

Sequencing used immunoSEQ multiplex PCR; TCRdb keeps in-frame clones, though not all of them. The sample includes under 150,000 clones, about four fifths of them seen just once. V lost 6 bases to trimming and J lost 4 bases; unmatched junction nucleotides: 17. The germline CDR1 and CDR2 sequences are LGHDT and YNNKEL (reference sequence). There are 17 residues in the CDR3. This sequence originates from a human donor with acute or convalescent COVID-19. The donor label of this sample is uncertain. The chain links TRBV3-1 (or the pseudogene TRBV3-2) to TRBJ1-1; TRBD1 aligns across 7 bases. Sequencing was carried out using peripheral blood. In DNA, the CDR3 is TGTGCCAGCAGTCTATACGGGACAGATAGTCGTGGCACTGAAGCTTTCTTT. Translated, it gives CASSLYGTDSRGTEAFF.